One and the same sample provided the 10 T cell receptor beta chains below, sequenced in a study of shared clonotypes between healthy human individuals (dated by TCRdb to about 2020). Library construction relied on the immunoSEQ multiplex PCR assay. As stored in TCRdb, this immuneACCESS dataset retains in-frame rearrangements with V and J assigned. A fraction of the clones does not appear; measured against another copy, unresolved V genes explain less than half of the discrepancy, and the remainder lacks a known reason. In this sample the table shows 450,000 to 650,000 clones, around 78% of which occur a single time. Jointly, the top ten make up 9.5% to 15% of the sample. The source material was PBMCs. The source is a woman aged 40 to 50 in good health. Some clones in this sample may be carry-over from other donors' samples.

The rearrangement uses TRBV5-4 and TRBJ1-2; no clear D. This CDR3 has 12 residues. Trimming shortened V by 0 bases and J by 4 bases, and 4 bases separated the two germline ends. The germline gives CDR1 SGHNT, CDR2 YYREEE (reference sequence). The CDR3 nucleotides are TGTGCCAGCAGCTTGGAAACCTATGGCTACACCTTC. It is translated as CASSLETYGYTF. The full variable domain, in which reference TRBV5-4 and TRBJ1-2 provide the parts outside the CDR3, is ETGVTQSPTHLIKTRGQQVTLRCSSQSGHNTVSWYQQALGQGPQFIFQYYREEENGRGNFPPRFSGLQFPNYSSELNVNALELDDSALYLCASSLETYGYTFGSGTRLTVV.

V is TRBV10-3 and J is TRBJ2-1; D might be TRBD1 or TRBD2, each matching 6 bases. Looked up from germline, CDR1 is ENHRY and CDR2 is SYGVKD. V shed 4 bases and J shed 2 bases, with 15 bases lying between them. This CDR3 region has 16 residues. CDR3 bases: TGTGCCATCAGTGCCCCAGGGGCGGGGACCTACAATGAGCAGTTCTTC. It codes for CAISAPGAGTYNEQFF.

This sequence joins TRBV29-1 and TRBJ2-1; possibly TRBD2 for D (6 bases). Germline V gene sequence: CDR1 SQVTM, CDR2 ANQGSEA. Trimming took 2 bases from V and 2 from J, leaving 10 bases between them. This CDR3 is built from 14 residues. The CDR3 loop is CSVESAGPYNEQFF. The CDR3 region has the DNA TGCAGCGTTGAATCAGCGGGCCCCTACAATGAGCAGTTCTTC.

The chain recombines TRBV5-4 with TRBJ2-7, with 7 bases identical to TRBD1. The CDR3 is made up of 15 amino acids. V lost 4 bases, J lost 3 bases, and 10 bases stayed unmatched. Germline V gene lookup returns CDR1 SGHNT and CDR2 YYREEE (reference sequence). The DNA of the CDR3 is TGTGCCAGCAGCCCTTCACCGGGACAGTTCTACGAGCAGTACTTC. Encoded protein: CASSPSPGQFYEQYF.

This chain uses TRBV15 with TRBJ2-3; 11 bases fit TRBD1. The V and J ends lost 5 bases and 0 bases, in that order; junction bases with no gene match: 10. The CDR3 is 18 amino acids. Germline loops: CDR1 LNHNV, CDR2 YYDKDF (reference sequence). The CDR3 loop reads CATSSSRDRGFSTDTQYF. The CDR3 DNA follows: TGTGCCACCAGCTCTTCCCGGGACAGGGGGTTTAGCACAGATACGCAGTATTTT.

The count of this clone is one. CDR3 amino acids: CASSVKSDTQYF. The CDR3 DNA sequence: TGTGCCAGCAGCGTAAAGTCAGATACGCAGTATTTT. The chain couples TRBV9 to TRBJ2-3; D is unclear. Trimming shortened V by 1 base and J by 4 bases, and 4 bases separated the two germline ends. Looked up from germline, CDR1 is SGDLS and CDR2 is YYNGEE. This CDR3 spans 12 amino acids.

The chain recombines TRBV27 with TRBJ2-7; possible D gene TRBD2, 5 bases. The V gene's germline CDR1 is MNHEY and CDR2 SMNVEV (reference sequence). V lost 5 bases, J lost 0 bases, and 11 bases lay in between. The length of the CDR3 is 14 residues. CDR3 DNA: TGTGCCAGCAGTAGAAGCGGCCCCTCCTACGAGCAGTACTTC. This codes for CASSRSGPSYEQYF.

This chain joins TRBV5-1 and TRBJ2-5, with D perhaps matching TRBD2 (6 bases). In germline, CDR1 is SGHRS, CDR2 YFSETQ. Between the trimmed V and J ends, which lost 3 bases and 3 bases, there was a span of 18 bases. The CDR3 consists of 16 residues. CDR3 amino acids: CASSSGSGGDKETQYF. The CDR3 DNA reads TGCGCCAGCAGCTCTGGGTCTGGCGGGGATAAAGAGACCCAGTACTTC. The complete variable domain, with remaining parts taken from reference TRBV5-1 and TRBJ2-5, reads KAGVTQTPRYLIKTRGQQVTLSCSPISGHRSVSWYQQTPGQGLQFLFEYFSETQRNKGNFPGRFSGRQFSNSRSEMNVSTLELGDSALYLCASSSGSGGDKETQYFGPGTRLLVL.

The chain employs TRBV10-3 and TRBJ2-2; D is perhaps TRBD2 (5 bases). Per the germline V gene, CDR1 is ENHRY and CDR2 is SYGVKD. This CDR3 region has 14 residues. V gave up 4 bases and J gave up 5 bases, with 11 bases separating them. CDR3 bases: TGTGCCATCAGTGGGCTAGCTGAGACCGGGGAGCTGTTTTTT. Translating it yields CAISGLAETGELFF.

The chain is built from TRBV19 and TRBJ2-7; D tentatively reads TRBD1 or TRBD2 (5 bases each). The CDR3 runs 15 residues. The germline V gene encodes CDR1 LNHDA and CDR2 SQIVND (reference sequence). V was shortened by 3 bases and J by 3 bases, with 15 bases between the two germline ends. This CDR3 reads CASSMYGTKDYEQYF. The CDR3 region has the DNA TGTGCCAGTAGTATGTATGGGACGAAGGACTACGAGCAGTACTTC.